This record covers a single TCR beta chain. The method was immunoSEQ multiplex PCR; TCRdb's version includes in-frame clones alone and lacks a portion of them. This table has about 490,000 clones, about 84% appearing once. The sample is drawn from a study of shared clonotypes between healthy human individuals. The wider study: Donor ages ranged 18 to 49 years: a couple of women, a few men.

Every contributor of samples was a Caucasian grown-up residing in Nashville, Tennessee. The receptor's source is a middle-aged woman in good health. Some clones in this sample may be carry-over from other donors' samples. Sequenced material: PBMCs.

The CDR3 region is CASSPGRYNEQFF. Written as DNA, the CDR3 is TGTGCCAGCAGTCCCGGAAGGTACAATGAGCAGTTCTTC. The chain employs TRBV27 and TRBJ2-1; no definite D call. Germline-derived CDR1 and CDR2 are MNHEY and SMNVEV (reference sequence). Trimming stripped 5 bases from V and 4 bases from J, with 9 bases between. This CDR3 comprises 13 residues.